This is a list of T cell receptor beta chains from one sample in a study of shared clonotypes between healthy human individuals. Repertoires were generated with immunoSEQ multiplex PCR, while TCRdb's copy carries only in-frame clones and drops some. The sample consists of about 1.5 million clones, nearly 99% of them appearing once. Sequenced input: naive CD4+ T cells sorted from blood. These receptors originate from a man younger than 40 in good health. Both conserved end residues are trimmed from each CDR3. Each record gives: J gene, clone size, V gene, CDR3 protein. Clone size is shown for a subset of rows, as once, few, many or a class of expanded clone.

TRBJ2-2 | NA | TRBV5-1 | ASSLRNTGELF
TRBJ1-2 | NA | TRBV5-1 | ASSLHLGQRPFLTNGYT
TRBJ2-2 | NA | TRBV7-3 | ASSLRSNTGELF
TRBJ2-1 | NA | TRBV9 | ASSTLPSGTYNEQF
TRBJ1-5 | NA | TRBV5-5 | ASSFFPGQASNQPQH
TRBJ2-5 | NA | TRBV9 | ASSVELAGETQY
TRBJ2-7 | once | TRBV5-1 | ASSSGTGSREQY
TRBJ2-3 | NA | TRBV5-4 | ASRVGGRSTDTQY
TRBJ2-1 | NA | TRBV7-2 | ASSLGGLAGEQF
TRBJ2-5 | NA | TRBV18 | ASSTGPQETQY
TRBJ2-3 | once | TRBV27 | ASSPPGLAGGSDTQY
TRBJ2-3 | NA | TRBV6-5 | ASSLREPDTQY
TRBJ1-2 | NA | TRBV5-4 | ASSPGWAGYT
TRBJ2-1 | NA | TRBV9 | ASSVATGLAGVQQF
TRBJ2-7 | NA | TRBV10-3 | AIRGLAENYEQY
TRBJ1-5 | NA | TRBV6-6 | ASTRTGVNQPQH
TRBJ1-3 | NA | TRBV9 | ASSSARLSGNTIY
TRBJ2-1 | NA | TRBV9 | ASSVGGSYNEQF
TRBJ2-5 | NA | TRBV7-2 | ASSFASKGVQETQY
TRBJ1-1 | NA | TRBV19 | ASSIARTGEAF
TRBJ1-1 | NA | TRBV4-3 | ASSQLPAMNTEAF
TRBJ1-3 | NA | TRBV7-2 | ASSLRRTGNTIY
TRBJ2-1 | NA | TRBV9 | ASSVGGRALYNEQF
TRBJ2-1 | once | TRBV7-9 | ASSLLSGRVSYNEQF